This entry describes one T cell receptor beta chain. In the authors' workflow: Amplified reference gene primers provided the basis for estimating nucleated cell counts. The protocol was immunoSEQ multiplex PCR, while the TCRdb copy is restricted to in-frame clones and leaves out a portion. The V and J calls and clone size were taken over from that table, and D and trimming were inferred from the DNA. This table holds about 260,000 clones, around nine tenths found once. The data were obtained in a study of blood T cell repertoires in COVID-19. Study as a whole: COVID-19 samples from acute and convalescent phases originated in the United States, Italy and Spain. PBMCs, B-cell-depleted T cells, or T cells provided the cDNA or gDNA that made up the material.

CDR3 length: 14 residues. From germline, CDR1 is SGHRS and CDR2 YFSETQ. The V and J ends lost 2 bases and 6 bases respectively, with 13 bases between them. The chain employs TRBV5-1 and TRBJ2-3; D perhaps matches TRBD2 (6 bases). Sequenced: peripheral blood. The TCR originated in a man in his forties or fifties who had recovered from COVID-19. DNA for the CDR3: TGCGCCAGCAGCTTCGGAGGGTCCGTCGATACGCAGTATTTT. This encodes CASSFGGSVDTQYF. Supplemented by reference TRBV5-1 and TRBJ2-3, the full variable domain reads KAGVTQTPRYLIKTRGQQVTLSCSPISGHRSVSWYQQTPGQGLQFLFEYFSETQRNKGNFPGRFSGRQFSNSRSEMNVSTLELGDSALYLCASSFGGSVDTQYFGPGTRLTVL.